The 21 T cell receptor beta chains in this list originate from one sample, sequenced in a study of STAT5B mutations in CD4+ large granular lymphocyte leukemia. The table came from immunoSEQ multiplex PCR; TCRdb's copy has only in-frame clones and leaves some out. The data show under 35,000 clones, with 85% to 90% seen just once and roughly 0.38% held by the top ten. The sequenced sample was CD4+ T cells from blood buffy coats. These TCRs come from a human donor in good health.

This chain links TRBV18 with TRBJ1-5; the match to TRBD1 covers 7 bases. This CDR3 comprises 14 residues. The V segment lost 3 bases and the J segment 5 bases; nucleotides outside the gene matches: 4. Germline V lookup: CDR1 KGHSH, CDR2 LQKENI. In DNA form, the CDR3 reads TGTGCCAGCTCACCCGACAGGGACTATCAGCCCCAGCATTTT. Translation: CASSPDRDYQPQHF.

This chain links TRBV7-8 with TRBJ1-3; 7 bases map to TRBD1. Unmatched junction bases numbered 12, after V lost 1 base and J lost 3 bases. The CDR3 has 18 amino acids. The germline gives CDR1 SGHVS, CDR2 FQNEAQ. CDR3: CASSLERWPGGSGNTIYF. CDR3 coding DNA: TGTGCCAGCAGCTTAGAAAGGTGGCCAGGGGGAAGTGGAAACACCATATATTTT.

CDR3 sequence: CSASRTDTQYF. The CDR3 DNA follows: TGCAGTGCTAGCCGGACAGATACGCAGTATTTT. The rearrangement uses TRBV20-1 and TRBJ2-3; unclear D gene. The CDR3 totals 11 residues. V lost 3 bases, J lost 3 bases, and 4 bases lay in between. Germline CDR1 reads DFQATT; CDR2 reads SNEGSKA (reference sequence).

The chain combines TRBV28 with TRBJ1-3; D not certain. Germline V gene data show CDR1 as MDHEN and CDR2 as SYDVKM. V was cut by 6 bases and J by 2 bases, with 11 bases left in between. This CDR3 comprises 14 residues. CDR3 coding DNA: TGTGCCAGCAGCCCTTCGAAACCTGGAAACACCATATATTTT. This codes for CASSPSKPGNTIYF.

CDR3 DNA sequence: TGTGCCAGCAGCTACACTAGTCCCGGGGAGCTGTTTTTT. Residues: CASSYTSPGELFF. The chain has TRBV11-2 and TRBJ2-2; D perhaps matches TRBD2 (5 bases). Trimming cost V 4 bases and J 6 bases, with 9 bases left between them. This CDR3 has 13 amino acids. Germline V CDR1 and CDR2: SGHAT, FQNNGV.

The V and J genes are TRBV19 and TRBJ1-5; D is uncertain. V lost 6 bases, J lost 3 bases, and 15 bases lay in between. Germline V CDR1 and CDR2: LNHDA, SQIVND (reference sequence). The CDR3 consists of 15 residues. The CDR3 nucleotides read TGTGCCAGTAGCCCCGAGGCCAGGCTCAATCAGCCCCAGCATTTT. Translating gives CASSPEARLNQPQHF. The full variable domain, rest sourced from reference TRBV19 and TRBJ1-5, is DGGITQSPKYLFRKEGQNVTLSCEQNLNHDAMYWYRQDPGQGLRLIYYSQIVNDFQKGDIAEGYSVSREKKESFPLTVTSAQKNPTAFYLCASSPEARLNQPQHFGDGTRLSIL.

The chain is built from TRBV2 and TRBJ1-5, with 7 bases matching TRBD1. Germline values: CDR1 SNHLY, CDR2 FYNNEI. This CDR3 contains 14 residues. V gave up 4 bases and J gave up 2 bases; unmatched junction bases: 2. This CDR3 is CASSVDRGNQPQHF. The CDR3 coding sequence is TGTGCCAGCAGTGTCGACAGGGGCAATCAGCCCCAGCATTTT. Looking up the rest from reference TRBV2 and TRBJ1-5 gives the full variable domain: EPEVTQTPSHQVTQMGQEVILRCVPISNHLYFYWYRQILGQKVEFLVSFYNNEISEKSEIFDDQFSVERPDGSNFTLKIRSTKLEDSAMYFCASSVDRGNQPQHFGDGTRLSIL.

The V call is TRBV5-1, the J call TRBJ1-1, with 11 positions matching TRBD1. CDR3 length equals 12 residues. V shed 3 bases and J 8 bases; nucleotides not matched to a gene: 0. Looked up from germline, CDR1 is SGHRS and CDR2 is YFSETQ. The CDR3 sequence: CASSWTGGEAFF. The CDR3 DNA sequence: TGCGCCAGCAGCTGGACAGGGGGCGAAGCTTTCTTT.

This sequence joins TRBV2 and TRBJ2-3; 9 positions agree with TRBD2. CDR1 is SNHLY and CDR2 is FYNNEI in the germline V gene. V lost 4 bases, J lost 2 bases, and 4 bases stayed unmatched. There are 15 residues in the CDR3. The CDR3 DNA reads TGTGCCAGCAGTGGGAGCGGGAGGCCCACAGATACGCAGTATTTT. Residues: CASSGSGRPTDTQYF.

Here the CDR3 DNA reads TGTGCCAGCAGCCAATCCGGACAGGCGAACTATGGCTACACCTTC. Its protein product is CASSQSGQANYGYTF. This sequence joins TRBV4-2 and TRBJ1-2; 7 positions match TRBD1. CDR1 is LGHNA and CDR2 is YNFKEQ in the germline V gene. This CDR3 is built from 15 residues. V lost 2 bases and J lost 2; bases outside the gene matches: 5.

The rearrangement joins TRBV11-2 to TRBJ2-1, with D tentatively TRBD2 (6 bases). V lost 1 base, J lost 4 bases, and 14 bases lay in between. Germline assignment: CDR1 SGHAT and CDR2 FQNNGV. This CDR3 is built from 16 residues. For the CDR3, the DNA is TGTGCCAGCAGCTTAGTTGGGAGCGGGCATTACAATGAGCAGTTCTTC. Translation: CASSLVGSGHYNEQFF.

The rearrangement links TRBV6-1 to TRBJ1-2, with 11 nucleotides matching TRBD1. CDR3 length: 14 amino acids. The germline V gene has CDR1 MNHNS and CDR2 SASEGT. The J segment lost 4 bases and the V segment lost 6 bases, leaving 4 bases of the junction unmatched. CDR3 in amino acids: CASRRTGGGYGYTF. The CDR3 coding sequence is TGTGCCAGCAGAAGGACAGGGGGCGGCTATGGCTACACCTTC.

This clone appeared a single time. The rearrangement links TRBV5-8 to TRBJ2-1; 10 bases are a match to TRBD1. The V gene's germline CDR1 is SGHTS and CDR2 YDEGEE. The ends lost 4 bases at V and 6 bases at J; junction bases unmatched: 4. The CDR3 runs to 14 residues. The CDR3 DNA follows: TGTGCCAGCAGCCGGACAGGGGGGTTCAATGAGCAGTTCTTC. It codes for CASSRTGGFNEQFF.

V and J are TRBV6-5 and TRBJ1-5; D gene unclear. The V and J ends lost 5 bases and 4 bases respectively, with 9 bases between them. CDR1 and CDR2 from the germline V gene are MNHEY and SVGAGI. This CDR3 comprises 13 residues. The CDR3 region has the DNA TGTGCCAGCAGTCGAAACTGGAATCAGCCCCAGCATTTT. Its protein product is CASSRNWNQPQHF.

V and J are TRBV9 and TRBJ1-1, with D possibly TRBD1 on 5 matching bases. The CDR3 is 14 amino acids. In germline, CDR1 is SGDLS, CDR2 YYNGEE. V lost 0 bases to trimming and J lost 1 base, with 7 bases between them. The CDR3 coding sequence is TGTGCCAGCAGCGTAGGAGGGGAGAACACTGAAGCTTTCTTT. Protein: CASSVGGENTEAFF.

The rearrangement uses TRBV7-9 and TRBJ1-1; D is uncertain. The CDR3 is made up of 13 amino acids. Deletions cut 4 bases from V and 2 bases from J, with 8 bases between. Germline CDR1 and CDR2: SEHNR and FQNEAQ (reference sequence). Here the CDR3 reads CASSSGGNTEAFF. As DNA, the CDR3 is TGTGCCAGCAGCTCCGGCGGAAACACTGAAGCTTTCTTT. The variable domain in full, with the rest retrieved from reference TRBV7-9 and TRBJ1-1, is DTGVSQNPRHKITKRGQNVTFRCDPISEHNRLYWYRQTLGQGPEFLTYFQNEAQLEKSRLLSDRFSAERPKGSFSTLEIQRTEQGDSAMYLCASSSGGNTEAFFGQGTRLTVV.

The chain employs TRBV28 and TRBJ1-2; D ambiguous. V was clipped by 2 bases and J by 2 bases, with 12 bases between them. The CDR3 runs to 15 residues. The germline V gene encodes CDR1 MDHEN and CDR2 SYDVKM. For the CDR3, the DNA is TGTGCCAGCAGTTTAGGCCGGGCTTTAAACTATGGCTACACCTTC. As protein: CASSLGRALNYGYTF.

This chain connects TRBV28 to TRBJ1-2; 10 nucleotides match TRBD1. The CDR3 loop spans 17 amino acids. In germline, CDR1 is MDHEN, CDR2 SYDVKM. Trimming removed 6 bases from V and 1 base from J; junction bases left unmatched: 11. CDR3 in amino acids: CASSPPGQGSLNYGYTF. CDR3 DNA: TGTGCCAGCAGCCCTCCGGGACAGGGGTCCCTTAACTATGGCTACACCTTC.

The chain recombines TRBV21-1 with TRBJ2-1; no DNA check was done on the table's D call, TRBD1. TRBV21-1 is given as a pseudogene. The CDR3 consists of 19 residues. The CDR3 loop is CASSPHKPCTRQAYNEQFF. CDR3 DNA sequence: TGTGCCAGCAGCCCTCACAAGCCCTGTACTAGACAGGCTTACAATGAGCAGTTCTTC.

The V gene is TRBV6-6, the J gene TRBJ1-5; no reliable D call. V lost 2 bases, J lost 0 bases, and 8 bases lay in between. Germline CDR1 reads MNHNY; CDR2 reads SVGAGI (reference sequence). The CDR3 is 15 amino acids. The CDR3 DNA is TGTGCCAGCAGTTACGGCGGAAATAGCAATCAGCCCCAGCATTTT. Its translation is CASSYGGNSNQPQHF.

The V gene is TRBV5-1, the J gene TRBJ2-2, with D possibly TRBD2 on 6 matching bases. The CDR3 spans 16 residues. The V and J ends lost 0 bases and 6 bases respectively, with 15 bases between them. Germline V lookup: CDR1 SGHRS, CDR2 YFSETQ. CDR3 bases: TGCGCCAGCAGCTTGGGGGAGGACGGCCTCGCCGGGGAGCTGTTTTTT. Translating gives CASSLGEDGLAGELFF.